This T cell receptor (beta chain) comes out of a study of human T cells and chemical hapten exposure. Whole-study context: Small volume differences among pooled libraries mainly caused per-sample TCR yield variation. Study observations and caveats: Sensitizing to DPC left TCRs with a frequency above 1 in 1000 unaltered.

For this clonotype: Its antigen is as yet unknown.

RNA extraction used unfractionated whole blood as the source of total RNA. The library gave individual cDNA molecules unique molecular identifiers. In the original analysis: Samples contained a median of roughly 96,000 TCRs, with a range of 23,224 to 690,600. TCRdb re-called the 5' RACE reads through MiXCR, storing one row per CDR3 protein. It is TCRdb's table, rather than the study itself, that gives the V and J calls and clone size. The sample has 65,000 to 90,000 distinct CDR3 sequences; approximately 15% are singletons. This clonotype was sampled from a female donor in good health.

CDR3 nucleotide sequence: TGCGCCAGCAGCCAGAGGCAGACACCTAACTATGGCTACACCTTC. Protein sequence: CASSQRQTPNYGYTF. This chain links TRBV4-3 with TRBJ1-2, with D unresolved. This CDR3 is built from 15 residues. Germline lookup yields CDR1 LGHNA and CDR2 YSLEER. V dropped 3 bases and J dropped 0 bases, with 11 bases sitting between them.